This TCR beta chain comes out of a study of OX40 agonist ivuxolimab in advanced cancers. The sample holds a few counts of this clone. Sequencing used immunoSEQ multiplex PCR; TCRdb keeps in-frame clones, though not all of them. The sample has about 61,000 clones, approximately 89% seen once. CDR3 size: 13 residues. The V and J ends lost 6 bases and 10 bases respectively, with 13 bases between them. The germline V gene encodes CDR1 SEHNR and CDR2 FQNEAQ (reference sequence). The rearrangement uses TRBV7-9 and TRBJ1-6, with D maybe TRBD1 (5 bases). The TCR comes from an adult with an advanced solid tumor such as melanoma, head and neck, liver or kidney cancer. The starting material was CD4+ or CD8+ T cells sorted from blood, obtained in a trial of the OX40 agonist ivuxolimab. DNA of the CDR3: TGTGCCAGCAGTTCTCGGGACGGATCACCCCTCCACTTT. Protein product: CASSSRDGSPLHF.